This TCR beta chain stems from a study of cytomegalovirus exposure and HLA in healthy donors. The germline V gene has CDR1 SNHLY and CDR2 FYNNEI. V dropped 2 bases and J dropped 6 bases, with 9 bases sitting between them. The CDR3 spans 13 residues. The table lists this clone with a few counts. The PCR employed 60 Vbeta primers together with 13 Jbeta primers. Sequencing was performed with immunoSEQ multiplex PCR; in TCRdb, only in-frame clones are kept and a portion is missing. This sample has some 110,000 clones, with over 60% found just once. The chain carries TRBV2 and TRBJ2-3, with D unresolved. The clonotype originates from a woman between 35 and 50 years old in good health and CMV-seropositive. The sequenced material came from PBMCs. CDR3 sequence (DNA): TGTGCCAGCAGTGAAACGCGGCGTGATACGCAGTATTTT. Translating gives CASSETRRDTQYF.